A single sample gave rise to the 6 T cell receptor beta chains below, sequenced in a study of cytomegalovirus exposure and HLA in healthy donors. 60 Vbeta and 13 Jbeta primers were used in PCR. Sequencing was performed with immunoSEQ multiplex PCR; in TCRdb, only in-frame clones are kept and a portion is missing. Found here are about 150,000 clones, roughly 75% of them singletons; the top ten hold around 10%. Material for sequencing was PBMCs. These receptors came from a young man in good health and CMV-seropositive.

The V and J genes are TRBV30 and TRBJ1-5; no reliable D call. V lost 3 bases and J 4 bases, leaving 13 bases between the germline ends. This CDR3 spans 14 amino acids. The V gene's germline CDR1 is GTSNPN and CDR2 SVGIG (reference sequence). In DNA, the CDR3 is TGTGCCTGGAGCAGGCCCACCGAAAATCAGCCCCAGCATTTT. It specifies CAWSRPTENQPQHF.

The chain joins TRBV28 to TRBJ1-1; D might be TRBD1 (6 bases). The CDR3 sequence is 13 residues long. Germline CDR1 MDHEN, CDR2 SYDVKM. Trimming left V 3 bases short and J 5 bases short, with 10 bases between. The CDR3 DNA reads TGTGCCAGCAGTTTTAGGCAGGGGACTGAAGCTTTCTTT. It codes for CASSFRQGTEAFF.

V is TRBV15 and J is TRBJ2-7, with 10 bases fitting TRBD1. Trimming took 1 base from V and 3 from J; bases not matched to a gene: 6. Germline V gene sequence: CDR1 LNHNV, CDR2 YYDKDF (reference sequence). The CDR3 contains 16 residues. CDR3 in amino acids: CATSRGSTGGIYEQYF. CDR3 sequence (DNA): TGTGCCACCAGCAGAGGATCGACAGGGGGCATCTACGAGCAGTACTTC.

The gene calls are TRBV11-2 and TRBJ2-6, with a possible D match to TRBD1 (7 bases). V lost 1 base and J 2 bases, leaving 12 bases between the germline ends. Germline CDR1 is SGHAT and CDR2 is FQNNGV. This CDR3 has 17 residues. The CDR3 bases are TGTGCCAGCAGCTTAGGGAGGGGGCGCCCTGGGGCCAACGTCCTGACTTTC. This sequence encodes CASSLGRGRPGANVLTF.

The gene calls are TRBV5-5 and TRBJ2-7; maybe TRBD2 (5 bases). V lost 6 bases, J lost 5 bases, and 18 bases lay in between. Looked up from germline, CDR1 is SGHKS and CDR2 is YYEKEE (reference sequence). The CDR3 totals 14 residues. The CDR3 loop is CASNRGERRNEQYF. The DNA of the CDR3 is TGTGCCAGCAACCGTGGGGAGAGGAGGAACGAGCAGTACTTC.

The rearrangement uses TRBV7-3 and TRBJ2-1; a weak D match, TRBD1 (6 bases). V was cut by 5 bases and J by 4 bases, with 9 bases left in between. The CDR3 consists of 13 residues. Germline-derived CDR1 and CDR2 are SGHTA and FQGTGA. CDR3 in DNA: TGTGCCAGCAGCCGAGGACAGTACAATGAGCAGTTCTTC. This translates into CASSRGQYNEQFF.